Following are 6 T cell receptor beta chains from one sample sequenced in a study of T-cell memory formation after mild COVID-19. TCRdb re-called the 5' RACE reads through MiXCR, storing one row per CDR3 protein. The repertoire includes 220,000 or so distinct CDR3 sequences, 9.5% to 10% of them detected once, and around 3.3% sits in the top ten. Input material: PBMCs or a T cell subset sorted from them (not recorded which). Receptors originate from a man between 18 and 29 years old who had mild COVID-19 (a few samples of this study predate the infection). Cell type and time point are not known.

The CDR3 DNA is TGTGCCAGCGCACCGGGAGAGGATAACTATGGCTACACCTTC. Translated, it gives CASAPGEDNYGYTF. The chain is built from TRBV6-2 or TRBV6-3 and TRBJ1-2; D unclear. The CDR3 has 14 residues. Between the trimmed V and J ends, which lost 8 bases and 1 base, there was a span of 14 bases. CDR1 and CDR2 (germline): MNHEY, SVGEGT.

This clonotype occurred a few times. The chain carries TRBV3-1 and TRBJ2-7; D may match TRBD1 or TRBD2 (5 bases each). Trimming stripped 1 base from V and 2 bases from J, with 6 bases between. Germline V gene data show CDR1 as LGHDT and CDR2 as YNNKEL (reference sequence). The CDR3 has 13 residues. The CDR3: CASSQGGTYEQYF. For the CDR3, the DNA is TGTGCCAGCAGCCAAGGGGGGACCTACGAGCAGTACTTC.

The chain employs TRBV5-1 and TRBJ2-2, with TRBD1 as a possible D gene (5 bases). CDR3 length: 15 residues. From germline, CDR1 is SGHRS and CDR2 YFSETQ. V lost 2 bases and J 3 bases, leaving 11 bases between the germline ends. The CDR3 bases are TGCGCCAGCAGCTTTGGGGCGCCTCACACCGGGGAGCTGTTTTTT. The encoded protein is CASSFGAPHTGELFF.

The rearrangement uses TRBV20-1 and TRBJ2-3, with D unclear. The CDR3 extends over 17 amino acids. CDR1 DFQATT and CDR2 SNEGSKA come from the germline V gene (reference sequence). The V end lost 3 bases, the J end lost 0 bases, and 19 bases lay between the germline ends. The CDR3 reads CSARALRAAASTDTQYF. The CDR3 bases are TGCAGTGCTAGGGCCCTAAGGGCAGCCGCTAGCACAGATACGCAGTATTTT.

The J gene is TRBJ1-5, the V gene TRBV29-1; 7 nucleotides match TRBD1. The CDR3 has 13 amino acids. V lost 4 bases and J lost 4; bases outside the gene matches: 4. Per the germline V gene, CDR1 is SQVTM and CDR2 is ANQGSEA. CDR3 sequence (DNA): TGCAGCGTTGGGGGACAGCCGAATCAGCCCCAGCATTTT. Translated, it gives CSVGGQPNQPQHF.

The chain joins TRBV30 to TRBJ1-6; D gene uncertain. The V and J ends lost 3 bases and 10 bases respectively, with 10 bases between them. Germline-derived CDR1 and CDR2 are GTSNPN and SVGIG (reference sequence). This CDR3 is built from 12 residues. The chain's CDR3 is CAWSLGNSPLHF. The CDR3 coding sequence is TGTGCCTGGAGCCTAGGGAACTCACCCCTCCACTTT. Using reference TRBV30 and TRBJ1-6 for the parts outside the CDR3, the full variable domain is SQTIHQWPATLVQPVGSPLSLECTVEGTSNPNLYWYRQAAGRGLQLLFYSVGIGQISSEVPQNLSASRPQDRQFILSSKKLLLSDSGFYLCAWSLGNSPLHFGNGTRLTVT.